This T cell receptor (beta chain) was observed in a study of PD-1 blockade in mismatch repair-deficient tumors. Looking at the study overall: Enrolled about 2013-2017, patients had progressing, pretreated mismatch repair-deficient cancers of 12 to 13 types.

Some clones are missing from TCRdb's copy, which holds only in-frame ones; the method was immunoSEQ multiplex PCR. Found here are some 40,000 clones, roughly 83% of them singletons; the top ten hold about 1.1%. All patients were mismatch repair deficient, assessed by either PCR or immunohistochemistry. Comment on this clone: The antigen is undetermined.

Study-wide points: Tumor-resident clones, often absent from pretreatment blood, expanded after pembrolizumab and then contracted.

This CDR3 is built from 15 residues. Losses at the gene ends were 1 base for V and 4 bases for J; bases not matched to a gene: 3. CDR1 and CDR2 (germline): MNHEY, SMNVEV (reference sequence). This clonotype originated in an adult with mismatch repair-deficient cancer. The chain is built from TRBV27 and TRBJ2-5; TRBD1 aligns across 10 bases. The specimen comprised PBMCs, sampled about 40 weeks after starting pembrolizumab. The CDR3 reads CASSLYRQGAETQYF. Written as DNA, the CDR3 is TGTGCCAGCAGTTTATACCGACAGGGGGCAGAGACCCAGTACTTC.